A single sample gave rise to the 15 T cell receptor beta chains below, sequenced in a study of blood T cell repertoires in COVID-19 (dated by TCRdb to about 2020). Library generation was performed with the immunoSEQ multiplex PCR assay. In TCRdb, the immuneACCESS table is reduced to in-frame sequences with V and J assigned. These tables do not hold every clone; where another copy was compared, an unresolved V gene accounts for under half, and the others remain unexplained. Across this sample there are roughly 95,000 clones, with around 80% seen only once. Of the sample, 20% to 25% is held by the ten largest clones. Sequenced material: peripheral blood. Source of these receptors: a human donor in a cohort sampled during active COVID-19.

This chain connects TRBV18 to TRBJ1-1, with 9 bases that match TRBD1. Germline V CDR1 and CDR2: KGHSH, LQKENI. J lost 3 bases, V lost 2 bases, and 1 base had no gene match. The CDR3 length is 14 residues. Here the CDR3 reads CASSPDRGDTEAFF. The CDR3 nucleotides are TGTGCCAGCTCACCAGACAGGGGGGACACTGAAGCTTTCTTT.

The table lists this clone with a count of one. The CDR3 here is CASTGAGGNQPQHF. The CDR3 bases are TGTGCCAGCACAGGGGCAGGGGGCAATCAGCCCCAGCATTTT. The V gene is TRBV2, the J gene TRBJ1-5; maybe TRBD1 (6 bases). V was shortened by 7 bases and J by 2 bases, with 12 bases between the two germline ends. Germline CDR1 and CDR2: SNHLY and FYNNEI. The CDR3 is made up of 14 amino acids.

The V gene is TRBV27, the J gene TRBJ2-7; 7 nucleotides line up with TRBD2. Germline V gives CDR1 MNHEY, CDR2 SMNVEV (reference sequence). J gave up 1 base and V 8 bases, and 14 bases lay outside the gene matches. The CDR3 spans 16 residues. This CDR3 reads CASRSNAGEKSYEQYF. DNA of the CDR3: TGTGCCAGCCGATCAAACGCGGGGGAAAAGTCCTACGAGCAGTACTTC.

The chain links TRBV19 to TRBJ1-3; weak D call: TRBD1 (6 bases). The V end lost 4 bases, the J end lost 4 bases, and 11 bases lay between the germline ends. This CDR3 comprises 14 residues. Germline V gene sequence: CDR1 LNHDA, CDR2 SQIVND (reference sequence). CDR3 sequence reads: CASSTGGPGNTIYF. The CDR3 bases are TGTGCCAGTAGTACCGGGGGGCCGGGAAACACCATATATTTT.

The chain uses TRBV3-1 (or the pseudogene TRBV3-2) and TRBJ2-7; 7 positions match TRBD1. CDR1 and CDR2 (germline): LGHDT, YNNKEL (reference sequence). This CDR3 contains 15 residues. The V and J ends lost 4 bases and 2 bases, in that order; junction bases with no gene match: 8. The CDR3 DNA reads as TGTGCCAGCAGCCTACAGGGGTATCCCCCCTACGAGCAGTACTTC. It is translated as CASSLQGYPPYEQYF.

There are many counts of this clone. The V call is TRBV5-4, the J call TRBJ2-2; D is unclear. Germline CDR1 is SGHNT and CDR2 is YYREEE (reference sequence). The CDR3 consists of 15 residues. V shed 4 bases and J shed 7 bases, with 17 bases lying between them. CDR3 sequence reads: CASSENYGSDGELFF. The CDR3 DNA reads as TGTGCCAGCAGCGAGAACTACGGTTCGGACGGGGAGCTGTTTTTT.

This rearrangement joins TRBV7-8 to TRBJ2-5, with D perhaps matching TRBD1 (6 bases). The CDR3 has 14 amino acids. Trimming shortened V by 4 bases and J by 2 bases, and 11 bases separated the two germline ends. Germline V gives CDR1 SGHVS, CDR2 FQNEAQ. CDR3 in amino acids: CASSSMTGQETQYF. CDR3 nucleotides: TGTGCCAGCAGCTCAATGACAGGACAAGAGACCCAGTACTTC.

This chain joins TRBV19 and TRBJ2-5; D remains ambiguous. The V gene's germline CDR1 is LNHDA and CDR2 SQIVND (reference sequence). Trimming shortened V by 1 base and J by 1 base, and 10 bases separated the two germline ends. The CDR3 is 15 amino acids. Here the CDR3 DNA reads TGTGCCAGTAGTATAGGTGCAGTGATCCAAGAGACCCAGTACTTC. This sequence encodes CASSIGAVIQETQYF.

A single count supports this clone. The chain recombines TRBV29-1 with TRBJ2-1, with 7 bases that match TRBD1. The CDR3 extends over 16 amino acids. Germline V gene sequence: CDR1 SQVTM, CDR2 ANQGSEA. J lost 0 bases, V lost 8 bases, and 13 bases had no gene match. In DNA form, the CDR3 reads TGCAGCCAAAACGACAGGGTTTCTAGCTCCTACAATGAGCAGTTCTTC. It specifies CSQNDRVSSSYNEQFF.

V usage is TRBV6-5 and J usage is TRBJ1-2; D call uncertain. From germline, CDR1 is MNHEY and CDR2 SVGAGI. The CDR3 spans 14 residues. V shed 7 bases and J shed 4 bases, with 16 bases lying between them. Here the CDR3 reads CASNPDGRAYGYTF. Here the CDR3 DNA reads TGTGCCAGCAATCCCGACGGGAGGGCCTATGGCTACACCTTC.

The chain recombines TRBV28 with TRBJ2-7; the match to TRBD1 covers 8 bases. The CDR3 is 16 residues long. In germline, CDR1 is MDHEN, CDR2 SYDVKM. After removal of 3 bases from V and 3 bases from J, the junction contained 10 bases not matched to a gene. The CDR3 sequence is CASSFPGQGFYYEQYF. For the CDR3, the DNA is TGTGCCAGCAGTTTTCCAGGACAGGGTTTTTACTACGAGCAGTACTTC.

The CDR3 DNA sequence: TGCAGCGTCGTAACAGGGGTACACCCCTACGAGCAGTACTTC. Protein: CSVVTGVHPYEQYF. V is TRBV29-1 and J is TRBJ2-7; 7 bases map to TRBD1. There are 14 residues in the CDR3. The V gene's germline CDR1 is SQVTM and CDR2 ANQGSEA. With 6 bases clipped from V and 2 bases from J, the junction kept 10 bases outside the gene matches.

The CDR3 coding sequence is TGTGCCAGCAGCTTATCGGACAGCCTGAATCAGCCCCAGCATTTT. It is translated as CASSLSDSLNQPQHF. The chain carries TRBV7-3 and TRBJ1-5; maybe TRBD1 (6 bases). The germline V gene encodes CDR1 SGHTA and CDR2 FQGTGA. The length of the CDR3 is 15 residues. With 2 bases removed from V and 4 bases from J, the gap between germline ends came to 12 bases.

The chain recombines TRBV19 with TRBJ1-5, with a weak D call TRBD1 (5 bases). Germline V CDR1 and CDR2: LNHDA, SQIVND (reference sequence). CDR3 length: 14 residues. V lost 1 base, J lost 6 bases, and 10 bases lay in between. CDR3 protein: CASSIGGESQPQHF. The CDR3 region has the DNA TGTGCCAGTAGTATAGGGGGGGAAAGTCAGCCCCAGCATTTT.

This clone has a single count. The V call is TRBV6-6, the J call TRBJ2-1; 7 nucleotides align to TRBD2. The V gene's germline CDR1 is MNHNY and CDR2 SVGAGI (reference sequence). The CDR3 has 17 amino acids. The V and J ends lost 5 bases and 5 bases, in that order; junction bases with no gene match: 15. CDR3 DNA: TGTGCCAGCAGTCCCTACCCGGGGACTACAATAAACAATGAGCAGTTCTTC. The encoded protein is CASSPYPGTTINNEQFF.